These T cell receptor beta chains were read from a single sample in a study of shared clonotypes between healthy human individuals. This table comes from immunoSEQ multiplex PCR, and its TCRdb copy is limited to in-frame clones, with some not included. This sample has approximately 500,000 clones, with about 75% found just once. Sequencing was carried out using PBMCs. The origin of the receptors is a woman between 40 and 55 years old in good health. Some clones in this sample may be carry-over from other donors' samples. CDR3s include the opening cysteine and the closing phenylalanine or tryptophan. Each record gives: V gene, J gene, clone size, D gene, CDR3 DNA, CDR3 protein. A D gene is named only where the DNA matches it firmly. Clone sizes are given selectively: once, few, many, or a class where the clone is expanded.

>TRBV6-1|TRBJ2-5|-|-
TGTGCCAGCACGCCCGGGCTCCAAGAGACCCAGTACTTC
CASTPGLQETQYF
>TRBV4-2|TRBJ2-5|-|-
TGTGCCAGCAGCCAAAGAACAGGGTCAGAGACCCAGTACTTC
CASSQRTGSETQYF
>TRBV4-2|TRBJ2-1|-|-
TGTGCCAGCAGCCAAGGGATCCAGCCCGAATACAATGAGCAGTTCTTC
CASSQGIQPEYNEQFF
>TRBV29-1|TRBJ1-2|-|-
TGCAGCGTTTATTGGACTAACTATGGCTACACCTTC
CSVYWTNYGYTF
>TRBV27|TRBJ2-7|few|TRBD2
TGTGCCAGCAGTTCTATAGCGGGAGGGACATACGAGCAGTACTTC
CASSSIAGGTYEQYF
>TRBV9|TRBJ2-2|-|TRBD2
TGTGCCAGCAGCCCGCGACTAGCGGGAGCCTTGAACACCGGGGAGCTGTTTTTT
CASSPRLAGALNTGELFF
>TRBV28|TRBJ2-7|-|-
TGTGCCAGCAGTTTTAAGTCGCAGGGATTCCACGAGCAGTACTTC
CASSFKSQGFHEQYF
>TRBV4-1|TRBJ2-7|-|TRBD2
TGCGCCAGCAGCCTCACCGGGACTAGCGGGACTAGCGGGAGGTACGAGCAGTACTTC
CASSLTGTSGTSGRYEQYF
>TRBV9|TRBJ2-1|many|-
TGTGCCAGCAGCTTAGTTCCAGAGGCCTACAATGAGCAGTTCTTC
CASSLVPEAYNEQFF
>TRBV16|TRBJ2-7|-|-
TGTGCCAGCAGCCCCCTACTGGTCGGTCGTTCCTACGAGCAGTACTTC
CASSPLLVGRSYEQYF
>TRBV5-1|TRBJ2-5|-|-
TGCGCCAGCAGCTTGGTTCCAACTAGGTCGCAAGAGACCCAGTACTTC
CASSLVPTRSQETQYF
>TRBV21-1|TRBJ2-5|-|-
TGTGCCAGCAGCACCGAAGAGACCCAGTACTTC
CASSTEETQYF
>TRBV28|TRBJ2-2|-|-
TGTGCCAGCAGTTTGATAGACACCGGGGAGCTGTTTTTT
CASSLIDTGELFF
>TRBV11-2|TRBJ2-7|-|TRBD2
TGTGCCAGCAGCTTAGATCAACCGGGACTAGCGGGAGATTCACACGAGCAGTACTTC
CASSLDQPGLAGDSHEQYF
>TRBV7-2|TRBJ2-7|-|-
TGTGCCAGCAGCTTAAAACCGACCTACGAGCAGTACTTC
CASSLKPTYEQYF
>TRBV28|TRBJ2-7|-|-
TGTGCCAGCAGTTTAGCGGCAGGGTCCTACGAGCAGTACTTC
CASSLAAGSYEQYF
>TRBV10-3|TRBJ2-1|-|TRBD2
TGTGCCATCGGCGAGGCTAGCGGGAGCTCCTACAATGAGCAGTTCTTC
CAIGEASGSSYNEQFF
>TRBV2|TRBJ2-7|-|TRBD1
TGTGCCAGCAGTCGGACAGGGGCCGAGCAGTACTTC
CASSRTGAEQYF
>TRBV2|TRBJ1-5|many|-
TGTGCCAGCAGTGAGCGACACCGCAATCAGCCCCAGCATTTT
CASSERHRNQPQHF
>TRBV4-1|TRBJ2-1|once|TRBD2
TGCGCCAGCAGCCAAGTTGGTAGCGGGTTTCAGTTCTTC
CASSQVGSGFQFF
>TRBV30|TRBJ2-2|-|-
TGTGCCTGGAGAAATCCGGGGGCGGGCACCGGGGAGCTGTTTTTT
CAWRNPGAGTGELFF
>TRBV2|TRBJ2-7|-|TRBD1
TGTGCCAGCAGGGACAGGGGCTACGAGCAGTACTTC
CASRDRGYEQYF
>TRBV11-1|TRBJ2-7|-|TRBD1
TGTGCCAGCAGCTCAACGGGACAGGGGATGAAATACGAGCAGTACTTC
CASSSTGQGMKYEQYF